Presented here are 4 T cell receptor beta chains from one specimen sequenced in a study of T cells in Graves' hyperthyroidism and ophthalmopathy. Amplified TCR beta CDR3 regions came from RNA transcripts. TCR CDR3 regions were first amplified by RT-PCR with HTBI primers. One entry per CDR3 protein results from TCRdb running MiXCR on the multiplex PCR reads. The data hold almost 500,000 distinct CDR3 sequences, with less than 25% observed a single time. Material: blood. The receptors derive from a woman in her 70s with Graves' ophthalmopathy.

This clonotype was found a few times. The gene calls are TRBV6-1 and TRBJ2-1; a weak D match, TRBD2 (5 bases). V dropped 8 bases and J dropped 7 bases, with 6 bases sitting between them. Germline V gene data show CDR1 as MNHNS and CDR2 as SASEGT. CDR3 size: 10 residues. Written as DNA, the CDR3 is TGTGCCAGCGGGGAGAATGAGCAGTTCTTC. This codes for CASGENEQFF.

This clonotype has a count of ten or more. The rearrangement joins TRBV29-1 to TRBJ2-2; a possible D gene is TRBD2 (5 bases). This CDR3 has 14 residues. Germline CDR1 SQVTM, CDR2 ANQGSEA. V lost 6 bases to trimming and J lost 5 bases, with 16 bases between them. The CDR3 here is CSVYSGIRTGELFF. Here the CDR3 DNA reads TGCAGCGTGTACTCGGGGATACGTACCGGGGAGCTGTTTTTT.

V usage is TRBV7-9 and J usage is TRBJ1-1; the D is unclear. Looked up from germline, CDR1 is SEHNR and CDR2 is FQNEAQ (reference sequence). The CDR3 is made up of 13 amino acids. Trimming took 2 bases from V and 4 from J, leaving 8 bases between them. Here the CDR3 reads CASSLQLSTEAFF. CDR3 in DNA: TGTGCCAGCAGCTTACAGTTAAGCACTGAAGCTTTCTTT.

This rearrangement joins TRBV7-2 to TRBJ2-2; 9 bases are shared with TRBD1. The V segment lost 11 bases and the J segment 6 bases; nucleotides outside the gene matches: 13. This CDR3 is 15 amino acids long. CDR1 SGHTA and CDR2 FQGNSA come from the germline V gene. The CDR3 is CALARTGVLPGELFF. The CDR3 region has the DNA TGTGCCTTGGCCCGGACAGGGGTTCTCCCCGGGGAGCTGTTTTTT.